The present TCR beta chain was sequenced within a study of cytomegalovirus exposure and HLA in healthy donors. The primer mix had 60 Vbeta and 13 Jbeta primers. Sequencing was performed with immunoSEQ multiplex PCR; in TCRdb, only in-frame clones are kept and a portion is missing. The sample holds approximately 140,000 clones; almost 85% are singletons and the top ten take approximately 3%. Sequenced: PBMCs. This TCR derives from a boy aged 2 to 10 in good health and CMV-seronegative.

CDR3 protein: CASSPPMSPGRANYGYTF. CDR3 in DNA: TGTGCCAGCTCACCACCGATGTCGCCTGGGAGGGCTAACTATGGCTACACCTTC. The chain carries TRBV18 and TRBJ1-2; the D is unclear. The CDR3 runs to 18 residues. With 0 bases removed from V and 0 bases from J, the gap between germline ends came to 17 bases. Germline V gene data show CDR1 as KGHSH and CDR2 as LQKENI.